A single sample gave rise to the 18 T cell receptor beta chains below, sequenced in a study of cytomegalovirus exposure and HLA in healthy donors. The PCR made use of 60 Vbeta and 13 Jbeta primers. Measured with immunoSEQ multiplex PCR; TCRdb has only the in-frame clones, and not every one. The sample yields about 120,000 clones, approximately 70% seen once. Source material: PBMCs. These receptors were obtained from a woman aged 35 to 49 in good health and CMV-seropositive.

This clone was seen more than once but under ten times. The chain has TRBV6-6 and TRBJ2-3; 7 bases line up with TRBD2. The CDR3 is made up of 11 amino acids. With V trimmed by 8 bases and J by 5 bases, 1 base remained unmatched. Germline assignment: CDR1 MNHNY and CDR2 SVGAGI (reference sequence). CDR3 sequence: CASSSGDTQYF. In nucleotides, the CDR3 is TGTGCCAGCTCTAGCGGAGATACGCAGTATTTT.

CDR3 coding DNA: TGTGCCAGCAGCCCTTCAGGGGACGGCGCCTACGAGCAGTACTTC. The encoded protein is CASSPSGDGAYEQYF. The V call is TRBV28, the J call TRBJ2-7; possible D gene TRBD1, 6 bases. The CDR3 contains 15 residues. Germline-derived CDR1 and CDR2 are MDHEN and SYDVKM. The V gene lost 6 bases and the J gene lost 2 bases, with 17 bases spanning the gap.

The chain recombines TRBV7-8 with TRBJ2-7; no definite D call. In germline, CDR1 is SGHVS, CDR2 FQNEAQ. V lost 3 bases and J 2 bases, leaving 8 bases between the germline ends. This CDR3 region has 13 residues. The CDR3 DNA sequence: TGTGCCAGCAGCTTTTACAGAGCCTACGAGCAGTACTTC. This translates into CASSFYRAYEQYF.

Only a few counts were recorded for this clone. The V gene is TRBV27, the J gene TRBJ2-1; 8 bases line up with TRBD1. Trimming cost V 3 bases and J 4 bases; bases outside gene matches: 8. The CDR3 contains 16 residues. CDR1 is MNHEY and CDR2 is SMNVEV in the germline V gene (reference sequence). This CDR3 is CASSFGTGFPYNEQFF. Written as DNA, the CDR3 is TGTGCCAGCAGTTTCGGGACAGGTTTTCCATACAATGAGCAGTTCTTC.

This chain links TRBV4-3 with TRBJ2-1; TRBD2 agrees at 9 bases. V gave up 1 base and J gave up 3 bases; unmatched junction bases: 7. The germline V gene encodes CDR1 LGHNA and CDR2 YSLEER. This CDR3 region has 17 residues. CDR3: CASSQVSLAGYYNEQFF. The CDR3 coding sequence is TGCGCCAGCAGCCAAGTTTCACTAGCGGGCTACTACAATGAGCAGTTCTTC.

V usage is TRBV2 and J usage is TRBJ1-5, with 7 positions matching TRBD1. V gave up 6 bases and J gave up 4 bases; unmatched junction bases: 15. Germline CDR1 reads SNHLY; CDR2 reads FYNNEI. The CDR3 runs to 17 residues. The CDR3 is CASSDNLRGQKNQPQHF. In nucleotides, the CDR3 is TGTGCCAGCAGCGACAACCTTCGGGGACAGAAGAATCAGCCCCAGCATTTT.

The rearrangement links TRBV30 to TRBJ2-3, with 8 nucleotides matching TRBD2. Germline loops: CDR1 GTSNPN, CDR2 SVGIG (reference sequence). Trimming took 0 bases from V and 4 from J; bases not matched to a gene: 6. The CDR3 sequence is 15 residues long. The CDR3: CAWSVRGLVPDTQYF. The CDR3 DNA is TGTGCCTGGAGTGTAAGGGGACTAGTCCCAGATACGCAGTATTTT.

CDR3 DNA: TGTGCCAGCAGCCAAGATCCAGGGGGCGCCGGGGAGCTGTTTTTT. Translation: CASSQDPGGAGELFF. The chain recombines TRBV4-2 with TRBJ2-2; 8 bases are shared with TRBD1. V was pared by 0 bases and J by 6 bases, with 3 bases of the junction left unmatched. Germline assignment: CDR1 LGHNA and CDR2 YNFKEQ. The CDR3 runs 15 residues.

V and J are TRBV27 and TRBJ2-5; 9 bases are shared with TRBD1. The end of the DNA is better explained by TRBJ2-7, so the J call may be wrong. The CDR3 is made up of 14 amino acids. Germline V gene data show CDR1 as MNHEY and CDR2 as SMNVEV (reference sequence). CDR3: CASSSPGQGYEQYF. The CDR3 DNA reads TGTGCCAGCAGTTCCCCGGGACAGGGTTACGAGCAGTACTTC.

The chain is built from TRBV9 and TRBJ1-1; no firm D call. The germline V gene has CDR1 SGDLS and CDR2 YYNGEE. The CDR3 sequence is 14 residues long. Deletions cut 2 bases from V and 3 bases from J, with 11 bases between. The CDR3 loop reads CASSVRAADTEAFF. In nucleotides, the CDR3 is TGTGCCAGCAGCGTGAGGGCGGCCGACACTGAAGCTTTCTTT.

This clone was seen more than once but under ten times. This chain uses TRBV4-2 with TRBJ2-1; TRBD2 matches 14 bases. CDR3 size: 16 residues. The germline V gene encodes CDR1 LGHNA and CDR2 YNFKEQ. V shed 3 bases, J shed 7 bases, and the junction held 5 bases outside the gene matches. For the CDR3, the DNA is TGTGCCAGCAGCCAGCAAGGACTAGCGGGAGGAAATGAGCAGTTCTTC. Translation gives CASSQQGLAGGNEQFF.

This clone was counted a few times. The V call is TRBV6-5, the J call TRBJ1-2; 7 nucleotides align to TRBD1. Germline loops: CDR1 MNHEY, CDR2 SVGAGI. The V and J ends lost 6 bases and 8 bases, in that order; junction bases with no gene match: 9. CDR3 size: 13 residues. CDR3 amino acids: CASSLGQLGGYTF. CDR3 DNA sequence: TGTGCCAGCAGCTTGGGACAGCTGGGAGGCTACACCTTC.

This clone was seen just once. The rearrangement uses TRBV7-2 and TRBJ1-2, with 9 bases matching TRBD1. Germline trimming cut 5 bases from V and 8 bases from J; bases unmatched to any gene: 12. This CDR3 is 15 amino acids long. The germline gives CDR1 SGHTA, CDR2 FQGNSA. The CDR3 here is CASSPRAGTGTGYTF. CDR3 nucleotides: TGTGCCAGCAGCCCCAGGGCCGGGACAGGGACGGGCTACACCTTC.

In its sample, this clone was seen a few times. This sequence joins TRBV2 and TRBJ2-3, with TRBD2 identical over 8 bases. Germline lookup yields CDR1 SNHLY and CDR2 FYNNEI. Unmatched junction bases numbered 5, after V lost 5 bases and J lost 1 base. This CDR3 has 15 amino acids. The CDR3 region is CASSMLAGGTDTQYF. In DNA, the CDR3 is TGTGCCAGCAGTATGCTAGCGGGTGGCACAGATACGCAGTATTTT.

V and J are TRBV7-3 and TRBJ2-3; 7 bases are shared with TRBD2. The J segment lost 2 bases and the V segment lost 9 bases, leaving 8 bases of the junction unmatched. The length of the CDR3 is 14 residues. Per the germline V gene, CDR1 is SGHTA and CDR2 is FQGTGA. The DNA for the CDR3 is TGTGCCAGTTCGGCCGGGAGGACCACAGATACGCAGTATTTT. Its translation is CASSAGRTTDTQYF.

CDR3 loop: CASSSGTGNYEQYF. The CDR3 DNA is TGTGCCAGCAGTTCCGGGACAGGGAACTACGAGCAGTACTTC. The rearrangement uses TRBV6-6 and TRBJ2-7; 9 bases match TRBD1. Germline V lookup: CDR1 MNHNY, CDR2 SVGAGI (reference sequence). The CDR3 is 14 amino acids. After removal of 4 bases from V and 3 bases from J, the junction contained 4 bases not matched to a gene.

The chain employs TRBV9 and TRBJ2-7; the match to TRBD2 covers 9 bases. V trimming: 3 bases; J trimming: 6 bases; junction bases outside the gene matches: 13. This CDR3 region has 16 residues. Looked up from germline, CDR1 is SGDLS and CDR2 is YYNGEE. The chain's CDR3 is CASSATGTSISREQYF. CDR3 nucleotide sequence: TGTGCCAGCAGCGCCACCGGGACTAGCATCAGTCGCGAGCAGTACTTC.

V is TRBV7-3 and J is TRBJ1-1; possibly TRBD1 for D (5 bases). Germline lookup yields CDR1 SGHTA and CDR2 FQGTGA. V shed 1 base and J shed 5 bases, with 14 bases lying between them. The CDR3 is 15 amino acids. CDR3 sequence (DNA): TGTGCCAGCAGCTTAAGGGGCCCAGGAGGGACTGAAGCTTTCTTT. Amino acids: CASSLRGPGGTEAFF.